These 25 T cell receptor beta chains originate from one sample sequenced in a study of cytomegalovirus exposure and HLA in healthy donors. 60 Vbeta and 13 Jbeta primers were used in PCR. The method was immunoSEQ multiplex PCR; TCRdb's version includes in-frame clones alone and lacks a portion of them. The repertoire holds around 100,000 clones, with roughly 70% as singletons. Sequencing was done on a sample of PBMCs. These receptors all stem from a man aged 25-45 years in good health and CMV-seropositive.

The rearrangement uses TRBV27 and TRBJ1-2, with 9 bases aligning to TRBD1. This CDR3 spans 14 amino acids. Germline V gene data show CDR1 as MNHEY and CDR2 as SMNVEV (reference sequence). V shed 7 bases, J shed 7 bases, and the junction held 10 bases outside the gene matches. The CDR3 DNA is TGTGCCAGCACCCCTGACAGGGGGAGGGGTGGCTACACCTTC. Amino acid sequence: CASTPDRGRGGYTF.

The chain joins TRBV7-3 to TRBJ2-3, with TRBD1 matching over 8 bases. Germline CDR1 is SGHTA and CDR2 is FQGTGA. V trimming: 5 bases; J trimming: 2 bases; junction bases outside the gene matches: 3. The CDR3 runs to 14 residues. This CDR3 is CASSPGQATDTQYF. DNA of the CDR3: TGTGCCAGCAGCCCGGGACAGGCCACAGATACGCAGTATTTT.

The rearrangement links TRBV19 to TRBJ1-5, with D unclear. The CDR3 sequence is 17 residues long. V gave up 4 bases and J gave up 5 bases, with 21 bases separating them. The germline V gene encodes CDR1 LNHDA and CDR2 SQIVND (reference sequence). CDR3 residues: CASSTNPVRFGYQPQHF. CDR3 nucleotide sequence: TGTGCCAGTAGTACAAACCCGGTGAGGTTTGGATATCAGCCCCAGCATTTT.

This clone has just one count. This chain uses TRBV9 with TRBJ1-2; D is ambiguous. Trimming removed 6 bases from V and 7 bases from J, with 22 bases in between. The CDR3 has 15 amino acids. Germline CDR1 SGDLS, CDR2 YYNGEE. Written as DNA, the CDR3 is TGTGCCAGCACCCGAATAGACGCTAACTATGGTGGCTACACCTTC. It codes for CASTRIDANYGGYTF.

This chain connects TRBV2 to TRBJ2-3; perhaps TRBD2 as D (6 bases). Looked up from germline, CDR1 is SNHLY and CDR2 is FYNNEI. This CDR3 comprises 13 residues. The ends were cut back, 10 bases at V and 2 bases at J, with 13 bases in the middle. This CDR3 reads CATRRGPTDTQYF. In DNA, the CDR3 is TGTGCCACCCGGCGGGGCCCCACAGATACGCAGTATTTT.

DNA of the CDR3: TGTGCCAGCAGCTTGCCTACAGGGTTAGGCTATGGCTACACCTTC. It translates to CASSLPTGLGYGYTF. The V gene is TRBV5-4, the J gene TRBJ1-2, with D perhaps matching TRBD1 (6 bases). Germline CDR1 SGHNT, CDR2 YYREEE (reference sequence). The V end lost 1 base, the J end lost 4 bases, and 14 bases lay between the germline ends. CDR3 length: 15 residues.

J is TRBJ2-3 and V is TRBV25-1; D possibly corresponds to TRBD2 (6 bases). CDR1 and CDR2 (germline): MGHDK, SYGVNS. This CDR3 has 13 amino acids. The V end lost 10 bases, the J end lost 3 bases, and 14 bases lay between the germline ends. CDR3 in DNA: TGTGCCACGAGGATCCGGGGGACAGATACGCAGTATTTT. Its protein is CATRIRGTDTQYF. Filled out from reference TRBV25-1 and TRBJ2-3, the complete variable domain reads EADIYQTPRYLVIGTGKKITLECSQTMGHDKMYWYQQDPGMELHLIHYSYGVNSTEKGDLSSESTVSRIRTEHFPLTLESARPSHTSQYLCATRIRGTDTQYFGPGTRLTVL.

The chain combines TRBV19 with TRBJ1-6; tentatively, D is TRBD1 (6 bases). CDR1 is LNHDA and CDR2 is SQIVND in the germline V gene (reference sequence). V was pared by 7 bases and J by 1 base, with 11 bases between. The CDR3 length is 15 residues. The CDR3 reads CASNMDSSYNSPLHF. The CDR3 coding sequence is TGTGCCAGTAACATGGACAGTTCCTATAATTCACCCCTCCACTTT.

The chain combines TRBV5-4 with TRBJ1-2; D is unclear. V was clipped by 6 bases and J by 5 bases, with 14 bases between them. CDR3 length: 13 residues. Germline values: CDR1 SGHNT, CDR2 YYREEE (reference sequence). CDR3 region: CASTPGDQYGYTF. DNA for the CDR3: TGTGCCAGCACCCCCGGGGATCAGTATGGCTACACCTTC.

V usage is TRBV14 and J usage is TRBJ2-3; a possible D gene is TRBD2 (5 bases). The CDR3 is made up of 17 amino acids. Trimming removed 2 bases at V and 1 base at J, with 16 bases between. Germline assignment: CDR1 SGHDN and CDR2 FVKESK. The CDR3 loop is CASSQWKSGLRTDTQYF. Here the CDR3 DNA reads TGTGCCAGCAGCCAATGGAAAAGCGGTCTCCGCACAGATACGCAGTATTTT.

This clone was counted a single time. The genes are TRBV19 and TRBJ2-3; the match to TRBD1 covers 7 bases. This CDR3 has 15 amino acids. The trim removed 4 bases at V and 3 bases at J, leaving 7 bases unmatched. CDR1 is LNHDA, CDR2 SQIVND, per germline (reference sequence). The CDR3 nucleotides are TGTGCCAGTAGTACCGGGACAGCACATACAGATACGCAGTATTTT. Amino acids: CASSTGTAHTDTQYF.

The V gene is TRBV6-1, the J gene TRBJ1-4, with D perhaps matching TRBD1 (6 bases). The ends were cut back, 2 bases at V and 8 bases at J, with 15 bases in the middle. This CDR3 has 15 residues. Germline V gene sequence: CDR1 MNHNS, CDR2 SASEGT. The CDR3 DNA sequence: TGTGCCAGCAGTGAATTGGGTAGGGGGACCGAAAAACTGTTTTTT. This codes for CASSELGRGTEKLFF.

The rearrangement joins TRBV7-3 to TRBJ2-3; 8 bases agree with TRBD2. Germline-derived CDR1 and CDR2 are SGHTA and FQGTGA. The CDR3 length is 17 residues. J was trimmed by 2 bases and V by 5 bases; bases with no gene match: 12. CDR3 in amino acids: CASSLGGTRPSTDTQYF. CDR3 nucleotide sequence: TGTGCCAGCAGCCTCGGGGGGACTAGACCCTCCACAGATACGCAGTATTTT.

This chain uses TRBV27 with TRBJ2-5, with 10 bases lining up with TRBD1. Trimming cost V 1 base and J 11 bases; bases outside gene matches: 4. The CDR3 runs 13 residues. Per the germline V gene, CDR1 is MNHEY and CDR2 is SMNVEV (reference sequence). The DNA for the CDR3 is TGTGCCAGCAGTTTATACGGGACAGGGGAGCAGTACTTC. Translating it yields CASSLYGTGEQYF.

The DNA of the CDR3 is TGCGCCAGCAGTGCCGCGGGGGTAGCCGGGGCAGATACGCAGTATTTT. Its translation is CASSAAGVAGADTQYF. The V call is TRBV5-1, the J call TRBJ2-3; 7 positions match TRBD2. The germline CDR1 and CDR2 sequences are SGHRS and YFSETQ. V shed 5 bases, J shed 4 bases, and the junction held 13 bases outside the gene matches. This CDR3 is built from 16 residues.

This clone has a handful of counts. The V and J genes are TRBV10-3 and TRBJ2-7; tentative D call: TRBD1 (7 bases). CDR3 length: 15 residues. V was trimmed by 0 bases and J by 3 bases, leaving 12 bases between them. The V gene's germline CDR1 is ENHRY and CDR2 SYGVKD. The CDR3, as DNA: TGTGCCATCAGTGAGTCAGGAGGGGGCGGCTACGAGCAGTACTTC. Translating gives CAISESGGGGYEQYF.

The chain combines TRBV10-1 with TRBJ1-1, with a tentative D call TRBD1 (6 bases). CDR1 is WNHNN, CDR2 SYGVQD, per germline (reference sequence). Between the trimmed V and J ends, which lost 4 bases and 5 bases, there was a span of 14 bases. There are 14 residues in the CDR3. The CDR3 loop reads CASSAGGLRTEAFF. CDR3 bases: TGCGCCAGCAGTGCCGGGGGGCTGCGTACTGAAGCTTTCTTT.

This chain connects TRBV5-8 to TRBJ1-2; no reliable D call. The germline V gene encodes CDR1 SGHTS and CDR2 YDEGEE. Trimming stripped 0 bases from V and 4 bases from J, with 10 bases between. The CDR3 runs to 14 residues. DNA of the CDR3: TGTGCCAGCAGCTTGGCCGGTTTGGTCTATGGCTACACCTTC. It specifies CASSLAGLVYGYTF.

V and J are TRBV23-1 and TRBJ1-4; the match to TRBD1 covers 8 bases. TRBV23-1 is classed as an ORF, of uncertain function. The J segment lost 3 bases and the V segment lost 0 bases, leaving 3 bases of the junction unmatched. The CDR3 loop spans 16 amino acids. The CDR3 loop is CASSQSPRGPNEKLFF. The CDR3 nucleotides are TGCGCCAGCAGTCAATCCCCCAGGGGGCCTAATGAAAAACTGTTTTTT.

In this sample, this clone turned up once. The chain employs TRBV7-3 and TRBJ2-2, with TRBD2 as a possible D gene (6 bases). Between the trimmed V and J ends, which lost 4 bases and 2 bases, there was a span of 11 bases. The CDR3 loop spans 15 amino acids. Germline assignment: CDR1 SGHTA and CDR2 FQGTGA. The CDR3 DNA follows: TGTGCCAGCAGCTCGGCGGGGCCAAACACCGGGGAGCTGTTTTTT. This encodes CASSSAGPNTGELFF.

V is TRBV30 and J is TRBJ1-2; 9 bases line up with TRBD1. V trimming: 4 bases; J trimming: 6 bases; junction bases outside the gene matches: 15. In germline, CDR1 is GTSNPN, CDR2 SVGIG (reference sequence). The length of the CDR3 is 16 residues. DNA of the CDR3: TGTGCCTGGAAAAGGAAGGGACAGGGCGTTTTCGATGGCTACACCTTC. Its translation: CAWKRKGQGVFDGYTF.

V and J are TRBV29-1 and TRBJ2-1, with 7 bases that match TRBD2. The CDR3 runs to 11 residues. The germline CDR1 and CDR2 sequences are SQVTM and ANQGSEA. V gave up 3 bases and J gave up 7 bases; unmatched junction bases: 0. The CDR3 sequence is CSVDGGNEQFF. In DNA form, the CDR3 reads TGCAGCGTTGACGGGGGGAATGAGCAGTTCTTC.

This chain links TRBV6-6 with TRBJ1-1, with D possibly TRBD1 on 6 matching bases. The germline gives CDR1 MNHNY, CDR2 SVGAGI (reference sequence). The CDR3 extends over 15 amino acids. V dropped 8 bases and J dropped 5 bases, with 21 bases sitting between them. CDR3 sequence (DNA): TGTGCCAGCCAAGAGATTGGGGGCGCAGGGACTGAAGCTTTCTTT. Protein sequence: CASQEIGGAGTEAFF.

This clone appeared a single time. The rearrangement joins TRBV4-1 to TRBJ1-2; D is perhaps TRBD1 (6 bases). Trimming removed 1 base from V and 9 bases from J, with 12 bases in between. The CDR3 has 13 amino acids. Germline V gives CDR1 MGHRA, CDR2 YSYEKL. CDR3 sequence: CASSQVGQRSYTF. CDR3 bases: TGCGCCAGCAGCCAAGTAGGACAGAGGAGCTACACCTTC.

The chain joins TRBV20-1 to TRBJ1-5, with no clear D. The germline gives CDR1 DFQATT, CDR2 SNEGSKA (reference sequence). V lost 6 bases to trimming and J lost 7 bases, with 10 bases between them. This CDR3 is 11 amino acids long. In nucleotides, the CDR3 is TGCAGTGCCCGTGGAGGACAGCCCCAGCATTTT. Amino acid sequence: CSARGGQPQHF.